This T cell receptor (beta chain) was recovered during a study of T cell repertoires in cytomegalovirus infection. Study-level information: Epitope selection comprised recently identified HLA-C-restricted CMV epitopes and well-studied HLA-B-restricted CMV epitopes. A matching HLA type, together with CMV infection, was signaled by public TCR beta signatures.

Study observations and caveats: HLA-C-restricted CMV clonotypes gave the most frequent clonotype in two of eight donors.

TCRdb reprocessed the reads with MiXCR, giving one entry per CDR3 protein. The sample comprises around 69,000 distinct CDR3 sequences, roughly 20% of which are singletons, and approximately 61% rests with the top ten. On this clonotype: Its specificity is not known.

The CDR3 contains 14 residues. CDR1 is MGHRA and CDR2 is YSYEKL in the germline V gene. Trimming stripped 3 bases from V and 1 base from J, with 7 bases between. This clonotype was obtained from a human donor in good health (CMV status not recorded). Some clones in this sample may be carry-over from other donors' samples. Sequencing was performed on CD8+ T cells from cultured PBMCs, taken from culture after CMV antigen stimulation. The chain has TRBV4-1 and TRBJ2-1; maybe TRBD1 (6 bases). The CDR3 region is CASSQGTSYNEQFF. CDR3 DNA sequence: TGCGCCAGCAGCCAGGGGACATCCTACAATGAGCAGTTCTTC.